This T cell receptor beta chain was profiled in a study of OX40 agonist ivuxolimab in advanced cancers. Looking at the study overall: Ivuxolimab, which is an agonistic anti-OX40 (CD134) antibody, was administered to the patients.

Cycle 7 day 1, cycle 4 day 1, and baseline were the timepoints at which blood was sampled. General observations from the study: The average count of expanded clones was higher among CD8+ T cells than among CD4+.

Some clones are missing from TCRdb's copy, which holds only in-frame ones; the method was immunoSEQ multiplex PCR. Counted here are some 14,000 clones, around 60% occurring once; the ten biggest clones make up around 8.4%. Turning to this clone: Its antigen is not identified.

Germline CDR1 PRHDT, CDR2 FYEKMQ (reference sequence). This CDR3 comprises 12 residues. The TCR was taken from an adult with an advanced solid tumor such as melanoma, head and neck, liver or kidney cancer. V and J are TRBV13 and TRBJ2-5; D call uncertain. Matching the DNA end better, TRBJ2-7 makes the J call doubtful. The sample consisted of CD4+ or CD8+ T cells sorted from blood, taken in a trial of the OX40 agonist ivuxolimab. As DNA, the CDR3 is TGTGCCAGCAGCTTAGGCTCCTACGAGCAGTACTTC. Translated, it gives CASSLGSYEQYF.